This T cell receptor (beta chain) stems from a study of siplizumab effects on memory and regulatory T cells. In this sample, this clone turned up a few times. The antigen remains unidentified. Clones were sequenced by immunoSEQ multiplex PCR, and TCRdb holds only the in-frame ones, with some missing. Altogether fewer than 100,000 clones are present, around 95% being singletons, with the ten largest covering less than 20%. Study observations and caveats: No functional test confirmed suppression by proliferating siplizumab-culture Tregs.

The sequence came from a human donor in good health. Sample: CD8+ T cells sorted from blood.

The CDR3 nucleotides are TGTGCTAGTGCCGGGCCCGAGACCCTCTTCAACTATGGCTACACCTTC. Protein: CASAGPETLFNYGYTF. The gene calls are TRBV12-5 and TRBJ1-2, with D hard to call. Trimming took off 7 bases at V and 2 bases at J, with 20 bases between the two ends. Germline V CDR1 and CDR2: LGHNT, FRNRAP. This CDR3 region has 16 residues.